The next 3 T cell receptor beta chains were all read from a single sample in a study of lung T cells in sarcoidosis with Löfgren's syndrome. TCRdb reprocessed the reads with MiXCR, giving one entry per CDR3 protein. The sample records thousands of distinct CDR3 sequences, less than 20% being singletons. The sequenced sample consisted of CD4+ T cells from bronchoalveolar lavage. The origin of the receptors is a human donor with sarcoidosis (Löfgren's syndrome or another form), or a control subject (not recorded which).

The chain carries TRBV5-1 and TRBJ2-1; TRBD1 aligns across 8 bases. The germline V gene encodes CDR1 SGHRS and CDR2 YFSETQ. The CDR3 spans 19 residues. With V trimmed by 1 base and J by 8 bases, 20 bases remained unmatched. CDR3 sequence reads: CASSLSAAKARTGSDEQFF. In DNA, the CDR3 is TGCGCCAGCAGCTTGTCGGCAGCGAAGGCTAGGACAGGGTCCGATGAGCAGTTCTTC.

This clonotype was counted many times. V gene TRBV11-3 combines with J gene TRBJ2-1, with 11 positions matching TRBD2. Germline values: CDR1 SGHNT, CDR2 YENEEA. With V trimmed by 5 bases and J by 7 bases, 7 bases remained unmatched. The CDR3 covers 15 residues. CDR3 region: CASSRTSGSMNEQFF. CDR3 nucleotides: TGTGCCAGCAGCCGAACTAGCGGGAGCATGAATGAGCAGTTCTTC.

This clonotype was observed many times. The rearrangement joins TRBV5-1 to TRBJ2-3; 7 bases line up with TRBD1. After removal of 7 bases from V and 1 base from J, the junction contained 9 bases not matched to a gene. The CDR3 sequence is 15 residues long. Germline V CDR1 and CDR2: SGHRS, YFSETQ. CDR3 in DNA: TGCGCCAGCGGAATGACAGGGTTAGGCACAGATACGCAGTATTTT. This encodes CASGMTGLGTDTQYF.